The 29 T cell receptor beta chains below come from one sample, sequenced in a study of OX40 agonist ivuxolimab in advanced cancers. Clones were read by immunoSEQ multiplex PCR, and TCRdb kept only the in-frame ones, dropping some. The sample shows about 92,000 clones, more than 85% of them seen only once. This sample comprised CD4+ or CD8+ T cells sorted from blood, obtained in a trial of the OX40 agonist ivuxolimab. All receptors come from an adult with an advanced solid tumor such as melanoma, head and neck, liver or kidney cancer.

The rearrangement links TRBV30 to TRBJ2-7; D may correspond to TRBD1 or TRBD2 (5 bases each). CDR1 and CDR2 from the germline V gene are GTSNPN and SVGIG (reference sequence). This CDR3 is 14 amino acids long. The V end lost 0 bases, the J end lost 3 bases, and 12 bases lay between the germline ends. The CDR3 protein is CAWSVKGTGYEQYF. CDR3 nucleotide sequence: TGTGCCTGGAGTGTAAAGGGGACGGGCTACGAGCAGTACTTC.

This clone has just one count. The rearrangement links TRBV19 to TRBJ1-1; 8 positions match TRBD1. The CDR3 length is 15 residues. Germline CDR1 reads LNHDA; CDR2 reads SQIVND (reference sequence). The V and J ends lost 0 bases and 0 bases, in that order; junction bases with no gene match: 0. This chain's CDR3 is CASSIEGQVNTEAFF. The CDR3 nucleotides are TGTGCCAGTAGTATAGAGGGACAGGTGAACACTGAAGCTTTCTTT.

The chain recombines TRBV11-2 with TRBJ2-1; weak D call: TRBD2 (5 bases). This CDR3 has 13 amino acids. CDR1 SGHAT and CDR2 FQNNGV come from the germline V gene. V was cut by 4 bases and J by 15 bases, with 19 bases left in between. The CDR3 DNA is TGTGCCAGCAGCTACCGGATCGTGGACTTACGGTTCTTC. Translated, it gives CASSYRIVDLRFF.

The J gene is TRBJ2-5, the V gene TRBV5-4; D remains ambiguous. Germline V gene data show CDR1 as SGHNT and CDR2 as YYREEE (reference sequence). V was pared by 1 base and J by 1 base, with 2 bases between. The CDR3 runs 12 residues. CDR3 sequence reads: CASSLRQETQYF. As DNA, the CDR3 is TGTGCCAGCAGCTTGCGCCAAGAGACCCAGTACTTC.

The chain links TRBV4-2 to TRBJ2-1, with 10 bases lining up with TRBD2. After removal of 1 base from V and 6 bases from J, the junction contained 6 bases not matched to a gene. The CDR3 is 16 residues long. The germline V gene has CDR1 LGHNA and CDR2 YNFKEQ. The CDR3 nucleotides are TGTGCCAGCAGCCAAGGGAGGGCTAGCGGGGGCAATGAGCAGTTCTTC. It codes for CASSQGRASGGNEQFF.

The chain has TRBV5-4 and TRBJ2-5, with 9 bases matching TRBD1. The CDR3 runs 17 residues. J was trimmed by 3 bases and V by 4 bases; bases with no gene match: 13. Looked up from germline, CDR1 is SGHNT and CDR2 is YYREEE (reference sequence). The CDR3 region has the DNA TGTGCCAGCAGCCAAACACAGGGGGCTGAAGGGAAAGAGACCCAGTACTTC. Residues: CASSQTQGAEGKETQYF.

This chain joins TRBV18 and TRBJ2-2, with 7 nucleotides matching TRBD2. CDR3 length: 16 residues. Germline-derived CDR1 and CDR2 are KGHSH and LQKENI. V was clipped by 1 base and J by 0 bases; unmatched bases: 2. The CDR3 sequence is CASSPRGGSNTGELFF. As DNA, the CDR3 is TGTGCCAGCTCACCACGGGGGGGTTCGAACACCGGGGAGCTGTTTTTT. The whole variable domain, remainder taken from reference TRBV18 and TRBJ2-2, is NAGVMQNPRHLVRRRGQEARLRCSPMKGHSHVYWYRQLPEEGLKFMVYLQKENIIDESGMPKERFSAEFPKEGPSILRIQQVVRGDSAAYFCASSPRGGSNTGELFFGEGSRLTVL.

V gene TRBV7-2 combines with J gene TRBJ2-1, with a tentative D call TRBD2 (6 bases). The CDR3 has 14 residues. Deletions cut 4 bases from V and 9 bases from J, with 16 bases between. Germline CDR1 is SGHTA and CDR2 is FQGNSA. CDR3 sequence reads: CASSYNRLVFEQFF. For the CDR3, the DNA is TGTGCCAGCAGCTACAACAGACTAGTTTTTGAGCAGTTCTTC.

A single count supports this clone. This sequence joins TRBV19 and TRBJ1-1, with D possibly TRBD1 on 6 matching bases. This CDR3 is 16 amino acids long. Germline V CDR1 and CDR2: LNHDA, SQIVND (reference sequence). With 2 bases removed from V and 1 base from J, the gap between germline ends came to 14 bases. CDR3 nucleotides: TGTGCCAGTAGTATACGTACAGGGCCCCCGAACACTGAAGCTTTCTTT. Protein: CASSIRTGPPNTEAFF.

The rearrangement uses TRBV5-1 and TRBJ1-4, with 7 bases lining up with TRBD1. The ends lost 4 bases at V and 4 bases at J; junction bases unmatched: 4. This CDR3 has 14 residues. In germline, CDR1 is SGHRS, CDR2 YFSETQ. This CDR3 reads CASSRDSINEKLFF. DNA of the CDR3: TGCGCCAGCAGCAGGGACAGCATTAATGAAAAACTGTTTTTT.

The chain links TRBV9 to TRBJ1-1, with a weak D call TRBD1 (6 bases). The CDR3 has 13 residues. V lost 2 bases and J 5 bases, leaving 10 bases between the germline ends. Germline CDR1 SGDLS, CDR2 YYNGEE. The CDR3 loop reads CASSVHRDTEAFF. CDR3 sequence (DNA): TGTGCCAGCAGCGTTCACAGGGATACTGAAGCTTTCTTT. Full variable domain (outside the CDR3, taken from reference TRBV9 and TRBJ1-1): DSGVTQTPKHLITATGQRVTLRCSPRSGDLSVYWYQQSLDQGLQFLIQYYNGEERAKGNILERFSAQQFPDLHSELNLSSLELGDSALYFCASSVHRDTEAFFGQGTRLTVV.

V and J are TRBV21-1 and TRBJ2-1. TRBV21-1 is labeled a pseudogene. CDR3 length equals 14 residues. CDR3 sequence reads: CASSKAGGYNEQFF. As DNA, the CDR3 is TGTGCCAGCAGCAAAGCTGGTGGGTACAATGAGCAGTTCTTC.

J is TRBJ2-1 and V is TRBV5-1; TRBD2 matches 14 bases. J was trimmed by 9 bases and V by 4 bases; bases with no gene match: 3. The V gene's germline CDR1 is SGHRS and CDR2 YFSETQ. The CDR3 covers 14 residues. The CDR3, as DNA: TGCGCCAGCAGCCAGGGACTAGCGGGAGTTGAGCAGTTCTTC. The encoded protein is CASSQGLAGVEQFF. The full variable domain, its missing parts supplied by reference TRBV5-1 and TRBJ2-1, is KAGVTQTPRYLIKTRGQQVTLSCSPISGHRSVSWYQQTPGQGLQFLFEYFSETQRNKGNFPGRFSGRQFSNSRSEMNVSTLELGDSALYLCASSQGLAGVEQFFGPGTRLTVL.

CDR3 DNA sequence: TGTGCCAGCAGCCAAACAGGGCCCAAGGGGACCCAGTACTTC. Translation: CASSQTGPKGTQYF. The rearrangement uses TRBV7-2 and TRBJ2-5; a possible D gene is TRBD1 (6 bases). CDR3 length: 14 amino acids. The germline gives CDR1 SGHTA, CDR2 FQGNSA. The germline V and J ends were trimmed by 5 bases and 7 bases, with 17 bases remaining between them.

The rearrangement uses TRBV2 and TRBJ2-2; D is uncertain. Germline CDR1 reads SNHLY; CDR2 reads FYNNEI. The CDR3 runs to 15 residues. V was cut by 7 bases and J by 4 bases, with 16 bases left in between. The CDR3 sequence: CASTQVPPITGELFF. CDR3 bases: TGTGCCAGCACCCAGGTTCCACCGATCACCGGGGAGCTGTTTTTT.

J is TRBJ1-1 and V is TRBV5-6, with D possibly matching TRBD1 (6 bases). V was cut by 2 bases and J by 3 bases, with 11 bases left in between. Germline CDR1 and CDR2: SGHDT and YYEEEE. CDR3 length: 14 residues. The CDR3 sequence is CASSFTGLDTEAFF. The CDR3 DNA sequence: TGTGCCAGCAGCTTTACAGGGTTGGACACTGAAGCTTTCTTT.

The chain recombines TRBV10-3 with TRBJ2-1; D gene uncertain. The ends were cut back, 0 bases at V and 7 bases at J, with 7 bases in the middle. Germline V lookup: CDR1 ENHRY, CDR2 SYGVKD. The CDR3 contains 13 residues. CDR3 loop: CAISESWGNEQFF. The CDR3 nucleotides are TGTGCCATCAGTGAGTCTTGGGGAAATGAGCAGTTCTTC.

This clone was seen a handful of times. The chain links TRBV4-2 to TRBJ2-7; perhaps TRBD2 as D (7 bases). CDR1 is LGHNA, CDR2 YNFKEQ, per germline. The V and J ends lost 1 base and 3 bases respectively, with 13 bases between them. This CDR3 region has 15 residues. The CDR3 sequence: CASSQVAGAGYEQYF. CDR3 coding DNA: TGTGCCAGCAGCCAAGTTGCGGGGGCGGGCTACGAGCAGTACTTC.

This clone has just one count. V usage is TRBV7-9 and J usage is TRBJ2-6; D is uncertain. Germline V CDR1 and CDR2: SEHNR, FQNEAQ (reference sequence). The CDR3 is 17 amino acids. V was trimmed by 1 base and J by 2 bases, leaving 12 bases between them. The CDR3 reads CASSLGAGGPGANVLTF. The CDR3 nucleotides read TGTGCCAGCAGCTTAGGTGCAGGCGGACCTGGGGCCAACGTCCTGACTTTC.

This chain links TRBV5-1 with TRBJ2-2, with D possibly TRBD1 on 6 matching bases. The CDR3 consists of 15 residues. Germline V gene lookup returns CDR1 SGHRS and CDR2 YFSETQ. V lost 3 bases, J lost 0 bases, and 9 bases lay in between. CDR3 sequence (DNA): TGCGCCAGCAGCTGGCAGGGGTCGAACACCGGGGAGCTGTTTTTT. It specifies CASSWQGSNTGELFF. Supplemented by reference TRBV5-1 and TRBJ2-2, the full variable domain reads KAGVTQTPRYLIKTRGQQVTLSCSPISGHRSVSWYQQTPGQGLQFLFEYFSETQRNKGNFPGRFSGRQFSNSRSEMNVSTLELGDSALYLCASSWQGSNTGELFFGEGSRLTVL.

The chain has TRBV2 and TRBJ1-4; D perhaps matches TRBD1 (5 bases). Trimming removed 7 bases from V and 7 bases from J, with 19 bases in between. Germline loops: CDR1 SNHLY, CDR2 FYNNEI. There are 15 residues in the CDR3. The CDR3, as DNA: TGTGCCAGCAAGGCCCACCGGGACGGAGGTGAAAAACTGTTTTTT. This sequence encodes CASKAHRDGGEKLFF.

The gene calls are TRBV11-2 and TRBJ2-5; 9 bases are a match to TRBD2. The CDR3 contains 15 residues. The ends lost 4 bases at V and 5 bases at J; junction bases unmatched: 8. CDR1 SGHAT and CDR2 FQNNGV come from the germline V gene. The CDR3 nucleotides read TGTGCCAGCAGCTCCGCCCCGAGCGGGAGGGAGACCCAGTACTTC. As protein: CASSSAPSGRETQYF.

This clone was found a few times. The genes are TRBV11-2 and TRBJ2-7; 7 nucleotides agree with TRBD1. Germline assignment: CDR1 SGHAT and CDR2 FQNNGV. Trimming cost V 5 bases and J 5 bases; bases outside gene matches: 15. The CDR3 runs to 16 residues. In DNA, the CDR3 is TGTGCCAGCAGCCTACAGATACCGGGACAGTCCCACGAGCAGTACTTC. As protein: CASSLQIPGQSHEQYF.

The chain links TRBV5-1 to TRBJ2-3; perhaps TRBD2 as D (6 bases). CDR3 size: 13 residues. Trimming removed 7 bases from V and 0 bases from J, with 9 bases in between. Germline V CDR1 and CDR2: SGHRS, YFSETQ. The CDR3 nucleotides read TGCGCCAGCCGGGGACTGAGCACAGATACGCAGTATTTT. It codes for CASRGLSTDTQYF.

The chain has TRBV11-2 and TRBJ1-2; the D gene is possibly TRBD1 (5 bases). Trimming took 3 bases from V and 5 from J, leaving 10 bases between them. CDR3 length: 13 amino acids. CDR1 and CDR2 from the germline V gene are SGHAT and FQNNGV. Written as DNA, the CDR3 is TGTGCCAGCAGCTTGTGGGGGGTTTATGGCTACACCTTC. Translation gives CASSLWGVYGYTF.

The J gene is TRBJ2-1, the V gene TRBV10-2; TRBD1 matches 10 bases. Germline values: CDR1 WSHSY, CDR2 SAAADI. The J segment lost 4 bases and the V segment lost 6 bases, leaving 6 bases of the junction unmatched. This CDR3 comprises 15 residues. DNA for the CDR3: TGCGCCAGCAGAGAGACAGGGGGCCTTTACAATGAGCAGTTCTTC. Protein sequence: CASRETGGLYNEQFF.

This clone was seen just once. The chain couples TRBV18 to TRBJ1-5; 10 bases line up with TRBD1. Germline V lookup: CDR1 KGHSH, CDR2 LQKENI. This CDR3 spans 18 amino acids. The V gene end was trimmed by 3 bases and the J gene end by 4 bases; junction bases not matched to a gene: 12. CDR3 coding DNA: TGTGCCAGCTCACCTCGGGGCCCCGGGACAGGGGTAAATCAGCCCCAGCATTTT. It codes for CASSPRGPGTGVNQPQHF. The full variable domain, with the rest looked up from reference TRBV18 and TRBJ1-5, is NAGVMQNPRHLVRRRGQEARLRCSPMKGHSHVYWYRQLPEEGLKFMVYLQKENIIDESGMPKERFSAEFPKEGPSILRIQQVVRGDSAAYFCASSPRGPGTGVNQPQHFGDGTRLSIL.

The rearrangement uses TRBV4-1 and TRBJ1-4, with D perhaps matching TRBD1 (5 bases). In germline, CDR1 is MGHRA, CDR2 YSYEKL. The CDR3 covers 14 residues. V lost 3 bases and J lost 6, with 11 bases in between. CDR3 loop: CASSHPGTDEKLFF. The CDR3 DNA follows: TGCGCCAGCAGCCATCCCGGGACGGATGAAAAACTGTTTTTT.

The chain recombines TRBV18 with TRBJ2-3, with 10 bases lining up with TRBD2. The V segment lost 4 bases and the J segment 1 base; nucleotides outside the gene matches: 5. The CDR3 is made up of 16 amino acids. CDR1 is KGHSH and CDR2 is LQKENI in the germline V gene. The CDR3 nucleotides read TGTGCCAGCTCACGACGGACTAGCGGAGGCACAGATACGCAGTATTTT. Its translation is CASSRRTSGGTDTQYF.